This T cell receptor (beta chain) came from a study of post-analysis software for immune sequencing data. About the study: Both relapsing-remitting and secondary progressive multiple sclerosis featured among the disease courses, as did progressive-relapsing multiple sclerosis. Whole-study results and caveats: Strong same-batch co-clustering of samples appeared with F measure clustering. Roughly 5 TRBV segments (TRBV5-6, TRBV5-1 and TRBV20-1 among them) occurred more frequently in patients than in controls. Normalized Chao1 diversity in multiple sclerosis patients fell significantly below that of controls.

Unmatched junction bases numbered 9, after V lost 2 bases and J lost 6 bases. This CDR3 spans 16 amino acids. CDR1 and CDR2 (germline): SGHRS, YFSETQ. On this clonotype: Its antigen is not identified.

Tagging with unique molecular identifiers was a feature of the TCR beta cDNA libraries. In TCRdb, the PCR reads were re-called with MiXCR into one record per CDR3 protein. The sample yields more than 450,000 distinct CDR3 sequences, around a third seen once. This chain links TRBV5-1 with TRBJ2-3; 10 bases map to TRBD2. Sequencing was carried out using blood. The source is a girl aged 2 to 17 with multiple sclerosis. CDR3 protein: CASSFPSGGGPDTQYF. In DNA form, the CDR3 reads TGCGCCAGCAGCTTCCCTAGCGGGGGCGGGCCCGATACGCAGTATTTT.